Listed here are 8 T cell receptor beta chains from one sample, sequenced in a study of blood T cell repertoires in COVID-19. Some clones are missing from TCRdb's copy, which holds only in-frame ones; the method was immunoSEQ multiplex PCR. This table has over 75,000 clones, 86% appearing once. Sequenced input: peripheral blood. These receptors were obtained from a human donor in a cohort sampled during active COVID-19.

This clone was seen once. The chain uses TRBV5-1 and TRBJ2-2; a weak D match, TRBD2 (6 bases). The length of the CDR3 is 18 residues. Trimming removed 0 bases at V and 1 base at J, with 16 bases between. Germline loops: CDR1 SGHRS, CDR2 YFSETQ. The CDR3 nucleotides are TGCGCCAGCAGCTTGGGGCCCGACGGGGGTTGGAACACCGGGGAGCTGTTTTTT. This codes for CASSLGPDGGWNTGELFF.

This sequence joins TRBV24-1 and TRBJ1-5, with D possibly matching TRBD1 (6 bases). The CDR3 is 16 amino acids. The V gene lost 3 bases and the J gene lost 5 bases, with 16 bases spanning the gap. Germline V gene lookup returns CDR1 KGHDR and CDR2 SFDVKD. This chain's CDR3 is CATSDRTATVYQPQHF. As DNA, the CDR3 is TGTGCCACCAGTGATCGGACAGCGACGGTTTATCAGCCCCAGCATTTT.

This chain links TRBV7-9 with TRBJ2-1; 11 bases map to TRBD2. Germline lookup yields CDR1 SEHNR and CDR2 FQNEAQ (reference sequence). This CDR3 comprises 18 residues. V lost 5 bases, J lost 0 bases, and 9 bases stayed unmatched. The CDR3 DNA reads TGTGCCAGCAGCCAAGGATTAGCGGGGGGGAGCTCCTACAATGAGCAGTTCTTC. Translated: CASSQGLAGGSSYNEQFF.

CDR3 residues: CASSPITTGGSEAFF. CDR3 coding DNA: TGTGCCAGCAGCCCAATTACGACAGGGGGCTCTGAAGCTTTCTTT. The J gene is TRBJ1-1, the V gene TRBV4-2, with 10 bases fitting TRBD1. The V gene's germline CDR1 is LGHNA and CDR2 YNFKEQ. There are 15 residues in the CDR3. The J segment lost 6 bases and the V segment lost 4 bases, leaving 8 bases of the junction unmatched.

This chain links TRBV11-3 with TRBJ1-1; 9 bases are a match to TRBD1. J lost 5 bases, V lost 1 base, and 5 bases had no gene match. Germline lookup yields CDR1 SGHNT and CDR2 YENEEA. This CDR3 has 15 residues. The CDR3 DNA reads as TGTGCCAGCAGCTTAGGGACTGACAGGGGGACTGAAGCTTTCTTT. Translating gives CASSLGTDRGTEAFF.

The CDR3 region is CASSSPRGNEKLFF. CDR3 bases: TGTGCCAGCAGTTCGCCCAGGGGAAATGAAAAACTGTTTTTT. This chain links TRBV5-4 with TRBJ1-4; D possibly corresponds to TRBD1 (6 bases). Germline V lookup: CDR1 SGHNT, CDR2 YYREEE (reference sequence). The CDR3 has 14 amino acids. Trimming removed 5 bases from V and 5 bases from J, with 13 bases in between.

J is TRBJ1-2 and V is TRBV4-3, with no clear D. The V end lost 1 base, the J end lost 2 bases, and 5 bases lay between the germline ends. This CDR3 has 13 amino acids. Per germline, CDR1 LGHNA and CDR2 YSLEER. The CDR3 DNA follows: TGCGCCAGCAGCCAAGTGCGAAACTATGGCTACACCTTC. This sequence encodes CASSQVRNYGYTF.

V is TRBV11-2 and J is TRBJ1-1, with D perhaps TRBD1 (6 bases). The germline V and J ends were trimmed by 1 base and 1 base, with 7 bases remaining between them. The CDR3 totals 14 residues. Germline V CDR1 and CDR2: SGHAT, FQNNGV. CDR3 region: CASSLVGGNTEAFF. The CDR3 nucleotides read TGTGCCAGCAGCTTAGTAGGGGGGAACACTGAAGCTTTCTTT.